Each of the 30 T cell receptor beta chains below was sequenced from the same sample in a study of blood T cell repertoires in COVID-19. Produced via immunoSEQ multiplex PCR; TCRdb's table is partial and in-frame only. The sample lists 150,000 or so clones, roughly 80% occurring once. The sample was peripheral blood. These receptors originate from a woman aged 45-65 years with active or convalescent COVID-19.

The rearrangement joins TRBV30 to TRBJ2-7; possible D gene TRBD2, 6 bases. Trimming removed 5 bases at V and 6 bases at J, with 17 bases between. CDR3 length: 13 amino acids. The V gene's germline CDR1 is GTSNPN and CDR2 SVGIG (reference sequence). The CDR3 DNA sequence: TGTGCCTGGCAACCGGGACTGACTGGCGAGCAGTACTTC. Translating gives CAWQPGLTGEQYF.

The chain employs TRBV21-1 and TRBJ1-1. TRBV21-1 is reported as a pseudogene. The CDR3 runs to 22 residues. This CDR3 is CASSKVPGFVAFTPERDTEAFF. CDR3 DNA: TGTGCCAGCAGCAAGGTCCCGGGGTTTGTAGCCTTCACCCCCGAACGGGACACTGAAGCTTTCTTT.

This clone occurred a few times. This chain uses TRBV7-2 with TRBJ2-1, with 7 bases matching TRBD1. The ends lost 5 bases at V and 9 bases at J; junction bases unmatched: 10. The CDR3 runs to 14 residues. CDR1 SGHTA and CDR2 FQGNSA come from the germline V gene. This CDR3 is CASSQVGQLSEQFF. The CDR3 DNA sequence: TGTGCCAGCAGCCAGGTGGGACAGTTATCTGAGCAGTTCTTC.

V and J are TRBV15 and TRBJ1-1; D is ambiguous. Deletions cut 3 bases from V and 0 bases from J, with 14 bases between. This CDR3 is built from 16 residues. From germline, CDR1 is LNHNV and CDR2 YYDKDF (reference sequence). For the CDR3, the DNA is TGTGCCACCAGCAGTGGGAGGGCGTCCATGAACACTGAAGCTTTCTTT. It translates to CATSSGRASMNTEAFF.

This clone has a single count. The chain carries TRBV7-9 and TRBJ2-3; 12 bases agree with TRBD2. Per the germline V gene, CDR1 is SEHNR and CDR2 is FQNEAQ (reference sequence). The CDR3 has 16 residues. The ends lost 5 bases at V and 2 bases at J; junction bases unmatched: 5. CDR3 coding DNA: TGTGCCAGCAGCCCGCGACTAGCGGGGGACACAGATACGCAGTATTTT. Translated, it gives CASSPRLAGDTDTQYF. The complete variable domain, with remaining parts taken from reference TRBV7-9 and TRBJ2-3, reads DTGVSQNPRHKITKRGQNVTFRCDPISEHNRLYWYRQTLGQGPEFLTYFQNEAQLEKSRLLSDRFSAERPKGSFSTLEIQRTEQGDSAMYLCASSPRLAGDTDTQYFGPGTRLTVL.

This sequence joins TRBV29-1 and TRBJ2-1, with TRBD2 identical over 9 bases. CDR1 and CDR2 (germline): SQVTM, ANQGSEA. The V segment lost 4 bases and the J segment 2 bases; nucleotides outside the gene matches: 3. The CDR3 extends over 14 amino acids. The CDR3 loop is CSVVAGVAYNEQFF. Written as DNA, the CDR3 is TGCAGCGTTGTAGCGGGAGTTGCCTACAATGAGCAGTTCTTC.

The rearrangement joins TRBV7-8 to TRBJ1-4, with unresolved D. V lost 4 bases and J 8 bases, leaving 11 bases between the germline ends. The germline V gene encodes CDR1 SGHVS and CDR2 FQNEAQ. This CDR3 has 13 residues. Here the CDR3 DNA reads TGTGCCAGCAGCTCGACCCCGGAGGAAAAACTGTTTTTT. Translating it yields CASSSTPEEKLFF.

The genes are TRBV6-1 and TRBJ2-5, with TRBD2 matching 9 bases. V lost 2 bases and J lost 4; bases outside the gene matches: 5. In germline, CDR1 is MNHNS, CDR2 SASEGT. CDR3 size: 15 residues. This CDR3 reads CASSEQGLAVETQYF. The CDR3 DNA reads TGTGCCAGCAGTGAACAGGGACTAGCAGTAGAGACCCAGTACTTC.

In DNA form, the CDR3 reads TGTGCCAGCAAGAAGGAGGGATACGAGCAGTACTTC. Translation: CASKKEGYEQYF. The J gene is TRBJ2-7, the V gene TRBV2; D might be TRBD2 (6 bases). This CDR3 has 12 residues. V lost 7 bases to trimming and J lost 4 bases, with 11 bases between them. Germline CDR1 and CDR2: SNHLY and FYNNEI.

This clone was seen a handful of times. V is TRBV6-9 and J is TRBJ2-1; TRBD2 aligns across 7 bases. In germline, CDR1 is MNHGY, CDR2 SVAAGI. V lost 5 bases and J lost 4; bases outside the gene matches: 14. The CDR3 is 17 amino acids. The CDR3 here is CASSLPKRDFNYNEQFF. Here the CDR3 DNA reads TGTGCCAGCAGTCTACCCAAGCGGGATTTCAATTACAATGAGCAGTTCTTC.

A few counts support this clone. The genes are TRBV28 and TRBJ1-1; 8 bases agree with TRBD1. Germline V gene sequence: CDR1 MDHEN, CDR2 SYDVKM. The CDR3 sequence is 17 residues long. Unmatched junction bases numbered 8, after V lost 2 bases and J lost 0 bases. CDR3 sequence (DNA): TGTGCCAGCAGTTTACTCGGGCGGACAGGGATGAACACTGAAGCTTTCTTT. It encodes CASSLLGRTGMNTEAFF.

By share, this clone ranks as medium-sized (0.01 to 0.1%). The V and J genes are TRBV30 and TRBJ2-5; 8 positions match TRBD2. The CDR3 is 14 amino acids. The germline gives CDR1 GTSNPN, CDR2 SVGIG (reference sequence). The CDR3 coding sequence is TGTGCTGTTAGCGGGGAAGACTTCCAAGAGACCCAGTACTTC. This encodes CAVSGEDFQETQYF. Variable domain in full (rest from reference TRBV30 and TRBJ2-5): SQTIHQWPATLVQPVGSPLSLECTVEGTSNPNLYWYRQAAGRGLQLLFYSVGIGQISSEVPQNLSASRPQDRQFILSSKKLLLSDSGFYLCAVSGEDFQETQYFGPGTRLLVL.

The CDR3 protein is CASSAGTEDTDTQYF. In DNA form, the CDR3 reads TGTGCCAGCAGCGCCGGGACTGAGGACACAGATACGCAGTATTTT. The chain combines TRBV7-2 with TRBJ2-3; D possibly corresponds to TRBD2 (6 bases). The length of the CDR3 is 15 residues. V lost 5 bases to trimming and J lost 2 bases, with 14 bases between them. Germline V CDR1 and CDR2: SGHTA, FQGNSA.

This clone was counted between two and nine times. This chain uses TRBV30 with TRBJ2-2; D might be TRBD1 (5 bases). V was clipped by 2 bases and J by 8 bases, with 9 bases between them. CDR3 length equals 12 residues. Germline CDR1 is GTSNPN and CDR2 is SVGIG (reference sequence). The CDR3 region is CAWSSGPGELFF. The CDR3 DNA is TGTGCCTGGAGTTCAGGGCCAGGGGAGCTGTTTTTT.

This clone was picked up one time. This sequence joins TRBV3-1 (or the pseudogene TRBV3-2) and TRBJ2-5, with 15 bases fitting TRBD2. In germline, CDR1 is LGHDT, CDR2 YNNKEL (reference sequence). The V segment lost 1 base and the J segment 5 bases; nucleotides outside the gene matches: 5. This CDR3 comprises 17 residues. CDR3 protein: CASSQGTSGGARETQYF. As DNA, the CDR3 is TGTGCCAGCAGCCAAGGGACTAGCGGGGGGGCCAGGGAGACCCAGTACTTC.

V usage is TRBV7-2 and J usage is TRBJ2-1; tentatively, D is TRBD1 (6 bases). CDR3 length equals 12 residues. CDR1 and CDR2 (germline): SGHTA, FQGNSA. V was cut by 4 bases and J by 7 bases, with 8 bases left in between. CDR3 region: CASSSRGNEQFF. CDR3 nucleotides: TGTGCCAGCAGCTCTAGGGGGAATGAGCAGTTCTTC.

This clone was observed once. The V gene is TRBV27, the J gene TRBJ2-3, with 10 bases identical to TRBD2. Germline V gives CDR1 MNHEY, CDR2 SMNVEV (reference sequence). The V and J ends lost 2 bases and 6 bases, in that order; junction bases with no gene match: 2. CDR3 length equals 14 residues. CDR3 protein: CASSLLAGVDTQYF. CDR3 nucleotides: TGTGCCAGCAGTTTACTAGCGGGAGTGGATACGCAGTATTTT.

V usage is TRBV12-3 or TRBV12-4 and J usage is TRBJ1-2; D unresolved. V lost 5 bases, J lost 0 bases, and 7 bases lay in between. CDR3 length equals 13 residues. For the CDR3, the DNA is TGTGCCAGCAGTCCGGGGTCTAACTATGGCTACACCTTC. This translates into CASSPGSNYGYTF.

The CDR3 sequence is CATQTGLTDTQYF. The CDR3 nucleotides are TGTGCCACCCAAACGGGGTTGACAGATACGCAGTATTTT. The J gene is TRBJ2-3, the V gene TRBV28; weak D call: TRBD2 (5 bases). Deletions cut 10 bases from V and 3 bases from J, with 14 bases between. CDR1 and CDR2 from the germline V gene are MDHEN and SYDVKM. The CDR3 extends over 13 amino acids.

This sequence joins TRBV10-1 and TRBJ1-3; no clear D gene. CDR3 length equals 13 residues. Germline values: CDR1 WNHNN, CDR2 SYGVQD (reference sequence). The V and J ends lost 9 bases and 4 bases respectively, with 13 bases between them. In DNA, the CDR3 is TGCGCCAGGCCGGTGGGAGCCGGAAACACCATATATTTT. It codes for CARPVGAGNTIYF.

This chain links TRBV5-8 with TRBJ1-5; D unclear. The germline CDR1 and CDR2 sequences are SGHTS and YDEGEE. CDR3 length: 17 amino acids. V lost 3 bases to trimming and J lost 0 bases, with 16 bases between them. DNA for the CDR3: TGTGCCAGCAGCTACCCGGGGAGGTGGTATAGCAATCAGCCCCAGCATTTT. This sequence encodes CASSYPGRWYSNQPQHF.

V is TRBV27 and J is TRBJ2-7, with 9 bases matching TRBD2. Germline CDR1 reads MNHEY; CDR2 reads SMNVEV (reference sequence). The CDR3 is 16 residues long. Losses at the gene ends were 3 bases for V and 0 bases for J; bases not matched to a gene: 6. The CDR3 DNA reads as TGTGCCAGCAGTTTGGTCGCGACTAGCGGCTCCTACGAGCAGTACTTC. This gives the protein CASSLVATSGSYEQYF.

The chain uses TRBV2 and TRBJ1-4; D possibly corresponds to TRBD1 (5 bases). Trimming took 7 bases from V and 6 from J, leaving 18 bases between them. The CDR3 contains 15 residues. The germline V gene encodes CDR1 SNHLY and CDR2 FYNNEI. This CDR3 reads CASMGWQGVHEKLFF. The CDR3 nucleotides read TGTGCCAGCATGGGATGGCAGGGCGTTCATGAAAAACTGTTTTTT.

The chain recombines TRBV29-1 with TRBJ1-1; D is uncertain. V shed 7 bases and J shed 0 bases, with 9 bases lying between them. The V gene's germline CDR1 is SQVTM and CDR2 ANQGSEA. The CDR3 spans 12 residues. This chain's CDR3 is CSGEFMNTEAFF. CDR3 sequence (DNA): TGCAGCGGGGAGTTCATGAACACTGAAGCTTTCTTT. Full variable domain (rest looked up from reference TRBV29-1 and TRBJ1-1): SAVISQKPSRDICQRGTSLTIQCQVDSQVTMMFWYRQQPGQSLTLIATANQGSEATYESGFVIDKFPISRPNLTFSTLTVSNMSPEDSSIYLCSGEFMNTEAFFGQGTRLTVV.

This chain joins TRBV3-1 (or the pseudogene TRBV3-2) and TRBJ2-7; the D is unclear. The CDR3 sequence is 15 residues long. Germline CDR1 is LGHDT and CDR2 is YNNKEL (reference sequence). V was cut by 0 bases and J by 3 bases, with 12 bases left in between. DNA for the CDR3: TGTGCCAGCAGCCAAGAAGACGGGTGGAACTACGAGCAGTACTTC. Translated: CASSQEDGWNYEQYF.

The CDR3 DNA sequence: TGTGCCAGTCGGCGGACAGGGGGCAATAACTATGGCTACACCTTC. This encodes CASRRTGGNNYGYTF. The gene calls are TRBV19 and TRBJ1-2; 11 nucleotides match TRBD1. With V trimmed by 8 bases and J by 1 base, 6 bases remained unmatched. The CDR3 totals 15 residues. Germline-derived CDR1 and CDR2 are LNHDA and SQIVND (reference sequence).

Only a few counts were recorded for this clone. The rearrangement joins TRBV7-2 to TRBJ1-1; weak D call: TRBD1 (6 bases). The CDR3 length is 15 residues. Germline CDR1 SGHTA, CDR2 FQGNSA. The V end lost 5 bases, the J end lost 4 bases, and 17 bases lay between the germline ends. CDR3 protein: CASSDYREMSTEAFF. DNA for the CDR3: TGTGCCAGCAGCGATTACAGGGAGATGTCCACTGAAGCTTTCTTT.

The genes are TRBV7-7 and TRBJ2-6; a possible D gene is TRBD1 (6 bases). V was trimmed by 5 bases and J by 3 bases, leaving 11 bases between them. Per the germline V gene, CDR1 is SSHAT and CDR2 is FNYEAQ (reference sequence). The CDR3 length is 15 residues. CDR3 coding DNA: TGTGCCAGCAGCCCAGGGGTCGGTGGGGCCAACGTCCTGACTTTC. Encoded protein: CASSPGVGGANVLTF. Filled out from reference TRBV7-7 and TRBJ2-6, the complete variable domain reads GAGVSQSPRYKVTKRGQDVTLRCDPISSHATLYWYQQALGQGPEFLTYFNYEAQPDKSGLPSDRFSAERPEGSISTLTIQRTEQRDSAMYRCASSPGVGGANVLTFGAGSRLTVL.

V gene TRBV24-1 combines with J gene TRBJ2-1; 11 bases map to TRBD1. This CDR3 is built from 17 residues. Germline V lookup: CDR1 KGHDR, CDR2 SFDVKD. J lost 5 bases, V lost 3 bases, and 8 bases had no gene match. The CDR3 sequence: CATSDRRTGGLNNEQFF. The CDR3 bases are TGTGCCACCAGTGATCGCCGGACAGGGGGCCTCAACAATGAGCAGTTCTTC.

This sequence joins TRBV3-1 (or the pseudogene TRBV3-2) and TRBJ1-2; TRBD1 agrees at 7 bases. V lost 4 bases to trimming and J lost 6 bases; unmatched junction nucleotides: 2. The germline V gene has CDR1 LGHDT and CDR2 YNNKEL (reference sequence). The CDR3 is made up of 12 amino acids. The CDR3 region is CASSRGTDGYTF. The CDR3 nucleotides are TGTGCCAGCAGCCGCGGGACAGATGGCTACACCTTC.